The following is a T cell receptor beta chain sequence with its context. This sample was taken from a study of blood T cell repertoires in COVID-19. Original handling: Reference gene primer amplification gave estimated nucleated cell counts. Method: immunoSEQ multiplex PCR; TCRdb's copy keeps in-frame clones and lacks some. V and J calls and clone size are given by that table; D and trimming were obtained from the DNA. The table lists 45,000 to 55,000 clones, around nine tenths of them singletons. The V segment lost 7 bases and the J segment 3 bases; nucleotides outside the gene matches: 7. Germline CDR1 and CDR2: SQVTM and ANQGSEA. The CDR3 contains 14 residues.

The sequencing input was peripheral blood. V and J are TRBV29-1 and TRBJ1-4, with 8 nucleotides matching TRBD1. The receptor's source is a man older than 75 with acute or convalescent COVID-19. The CDR3 bases are TGCAGCGCTGATCAGGGGGCGGCTAATGAAAAACTGTTTTTT. This encodes CSADQGAANEKLFF.